These 9 T cell receptor beta chains share one sample of origin, sequenced in a study of T cell responses to AZD1222 COVID-19 vaccine (TCRdb year 2021). Libraries were built with the immunoSEQ multiplex PCR assay. TCRdb mirrors the immuneACCESS table, restricted to in-frame sequences. Some clones are absent from its copies; in checked studies, under half trace to an unresolved V gene, and the reason for the others is unknown. Recorded for this sample are under 95,000 clones; 75% to 90% of them occurred a single time. The ten largest clones add up to 1.2% to 1.5% of the sample. The sample's time point label, decoded: about 28 days (+/-7) after the second vaccine dose. This sample comprised peripheral blood, obtained 28 days after the second AZD1222 dose. The source is an adult who received the AZD1222 COVID-19 vaccine.

The rearrangement uses TRBV7-8 and TRBJ2-2; D might be TRBD1 or TRBD2, each matching 5 bases. The CDR3 has 20 residues. The V end lost 5 bases, the J end lost 1 base, and 26 bases lay between the germline ends. Looked up from germline, CDR1 is SGHVS and CDR2 is FQNEAQ. The CDR3 spells CASSPRAGRGRNVNTGELFF. CDR3 nucleotide sequence: TGTGCCAGCAGCCCTCGGGCCGGACGGGGCCGAAACGTGAACACCGGGGAGCTGTTTTTT.

The chain links TRBV10-3 to TRBJ2-7, with D possibly being TRBD1 (5 bases). Germline CDR1 and CDR2: ENHRY and SYGVKD. CDR3 length: 16 residues. Trimming cost V 3 bases and J 0 bases, with 15 bases left between them. Here the CDR3 DNA reads TGTGCCATCAGTGAAGCCCCTGACAGATTCTCCTACGAGCAGTACTTC. It codes for CAISEAPDRFSYEQYF.

The chain employs TRBV30 and TRBJ1-5; weak D call: TRBD1 (5 bases). Trimming took off 0 bases at V and 7 bases at J, with 10 bases between the two ends. CDR1 is GTSNPN and CDR2 is SVGIG in the germline V gene (reference sequence). This CDR3 is built from 13 residues. The CDR3 region has the DNA TGTGCCTGGAGTGTACGAGGGGCCCAGCCCCAGCATTTT. Translating gives CAWSVRGAQPQHF.

This clone was observed once. V gene TRBV6-5 combines with J gene TRBJ1-1; possible D gene TRBD1, 6 bases. The CDR3 contains 13 residues. Germline values: CDR1 MNHEY, CDR2 SVGAGI. Deletions cut 7 bases from V and 10 bases from J, with 19 bases between. CDR3 residues: CASIRGGALGAFF. The CDR3 nucleotides are TGTGCCAGCATCCGGGGGGGGGCCCTGGGAGCTTTCTTT.

This chain connects TRBV7-3 to TRBJ1-2; a weak D match, TRBD1 (6 bases). V shed 1 base and J shed 1 base, with 13 bases lying between them. Per germline, CDR1 SGHTA and CDR2 FQGTGA. CDR3 length: 16 amino acids. The CDR3 sequence is CASSLIGGGHNYGYTF. The CDR3 region has the DNA TGTGCCAGCAGCTTAATTGGGGGGGGCCATAACTATGGCTACACCTTC.

The rearrangement links TRBV4-3 to TRBJ2-3; 7 bases are shared with TRBD2. Looked up from germline, CDR1 is LGHNA and CDR2 is YSLEER. The length of the CDR3 is 17 residues. J was trimmed by 5 bases and V by 1 base; bases with no gene match: 12. The CDR3 is CASSQALEGGLGDTQYF. The CDR3 DNA reads TGCGCCAGCAGCCAAGCTCTGGAGGGAGGGTTGGGAGATACGCAGTATTTT.

V gene TRBV9 combines with J gene TRBJ2-3; 9 bases fit TRBD2. The germline gives CDR1 SGDLS, CDR2 YYNGEE. This CDR3 is 14 amino acids long. Germline trimming cut 7 bases from V and 5 bases from J; bases unmatched to any gene: 8. DNA of the CDR3: TGTGCCAGCTGCGCGCGGGGGGGCGAAGATACGCAGTATTTT. Its translation: CASCARGGEDTQYF.

Only one count was recorded for this clone. This sequence joins TRBV19 and TRBJ2-2; D gene uncertain. The V end lost 8 bases, the J end lost 3 bases, and 4 bases lay between the germline ends. Germline V gives CDR1 LNHDA, CDR2 SQIVND (reference sequence). The CDR3 loop spans 11 amino acids. The CDR3 sequence is CASLHTGELFF. The CDR3 coding sequence is TGTGCCAGTCTTCACACCGGGGAGCTGTTTTTT.

The CDR3 bases are TGTGCCAGCAGTAGTAGTTTCCGGGGCGTCACTGAAGCTTTCTTT. It codes for CASSSSFRGVTEAFF. The V call is TRBV6-5, the J call TRBJ1-1; a possible D gene is TRBD1 (5 bases). The CDR3 is 15 amino acids. The germline V gene encodes CDR1 MNHEY and CDR2 SVGAGI. Trimming stripped 5 bases from V and 4 bases from J, with 17 bases between.